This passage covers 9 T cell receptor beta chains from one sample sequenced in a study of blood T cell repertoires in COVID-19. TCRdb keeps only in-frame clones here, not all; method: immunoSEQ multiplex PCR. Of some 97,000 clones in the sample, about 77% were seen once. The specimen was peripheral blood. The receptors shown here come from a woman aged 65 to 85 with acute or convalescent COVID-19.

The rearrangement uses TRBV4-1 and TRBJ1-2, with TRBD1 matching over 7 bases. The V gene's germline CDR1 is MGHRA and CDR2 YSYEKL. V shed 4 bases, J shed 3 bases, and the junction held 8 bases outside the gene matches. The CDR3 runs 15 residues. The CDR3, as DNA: TGCGCCAGCAGCCGCAACAGGGGAAGTGACTATGGCTACACCTTC. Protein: CASSRNRGSDYGYTF.

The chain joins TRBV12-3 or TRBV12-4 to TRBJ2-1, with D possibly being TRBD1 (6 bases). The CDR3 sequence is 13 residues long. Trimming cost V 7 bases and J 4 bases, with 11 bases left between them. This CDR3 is CASKPGHYNEQFF. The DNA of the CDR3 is TGTGCCAGCAAGCCGGGACATTACAATGAGCAGTTCTTC.

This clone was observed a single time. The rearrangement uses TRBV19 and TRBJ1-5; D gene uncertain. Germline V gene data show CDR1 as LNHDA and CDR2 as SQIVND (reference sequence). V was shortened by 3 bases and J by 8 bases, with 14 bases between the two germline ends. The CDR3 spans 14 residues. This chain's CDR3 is CASSISSPGKPQHF. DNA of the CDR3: TGTGCCAGTAGTATCTCGAGTCCTGGTAAGCCCCAGCATTTT.

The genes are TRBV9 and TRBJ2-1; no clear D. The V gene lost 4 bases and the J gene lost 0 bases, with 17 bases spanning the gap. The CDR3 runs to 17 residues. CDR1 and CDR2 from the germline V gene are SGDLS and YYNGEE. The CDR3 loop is CASSPTETRSSYNEQFF. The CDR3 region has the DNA TGTGCCAGCAGCCCCACGGAGACCCGAAGCTCCTACAATGAGCAGTTCTTC.

The CDR3 DNA reads TGTGCCAGCAGCCGCGACAGGGCTGCTCCTGAAGCTTTCTTT. Its protein is CASSRDRAAPEAFF. V usage is TRBV13 and J usage is TRBJ1-1; 7 nucleotides line up with TRBD1. Germline loops: CDR1 PRHDT, CDR2 FYEKMQ (reference sequence). V lost 5 bases to trimming and J lost 6 bases; unmatched junction nucleotides: 9. The CDR3 runs 14 residues.

CDR3 in amino acids: CASSSQGATNEKLFF. CDR3 coding DNA: TGTGCCAGCTCATCACAGGGGGCAACTAATGAAAAACTGTTTTTT. V is TRBV18 and J is TRBJ1-4; 8 bases agree with TRBD1. Germline V lookup: CDR1 KGHSH, CDR2 LQKENI. With V trimmed by 5 bases and J by 0 bases, 2 bases remained unmatched. This CDR3 has 15 residues.

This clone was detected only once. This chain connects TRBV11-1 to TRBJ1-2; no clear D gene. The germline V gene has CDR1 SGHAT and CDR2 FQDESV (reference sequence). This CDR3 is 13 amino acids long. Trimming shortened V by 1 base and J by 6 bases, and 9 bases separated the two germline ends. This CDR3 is CASSLGSQDGYTF. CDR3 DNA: TGTGCCAGCAGCTTAGGGTCGCAGGATGGCTACACCTTC.

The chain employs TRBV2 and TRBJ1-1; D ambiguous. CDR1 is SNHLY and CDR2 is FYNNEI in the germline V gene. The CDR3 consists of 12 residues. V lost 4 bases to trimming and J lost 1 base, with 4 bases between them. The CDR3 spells CASSAKNTEAFF. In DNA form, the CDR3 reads TGTGCCAGCAGTGCAAAGAACACTGAAGCTTTCTTT.

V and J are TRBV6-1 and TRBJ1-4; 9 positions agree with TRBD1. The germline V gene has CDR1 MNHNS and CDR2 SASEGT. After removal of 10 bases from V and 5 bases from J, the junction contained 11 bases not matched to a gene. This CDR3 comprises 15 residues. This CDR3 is CAIKLKGTGNEKLFF. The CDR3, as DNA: TGTGCCATCAAGTTAAAAGGGACAGGGAATGAAAAACTGTTTTTT.